Shown below are 8 T cell receptor beta chains from a single sample sequenced in a study of cytomegalovirus exposure and HLA in healthy donors. This PCR relied on a set of 60 Vbeta primers and 13 Jbeta primers. Using immunoSEQ multiplex PCR, the repertoire was profiled, and TCRdb retains in-frame clones only, with some absent. The sample consists of fewer than 90,000 clones, roughly 83% of them appearing once. Sequencing was carried out using PBMCs. The receptors come from a woman aged 40-49 years in good health and CMV-seropositive.

The genes are TRBV27 and TRBJ2-2; 7 bases are a match to TRBD2. The V gene end was trimmed by 3 bases and the J gene end by 3 bases; junction bases not matched to a gene: 4. The CDR3 loop spans 15 amino acids. The V gene's germline CDR1 is MNHEY and CDR2 SMNVEV (reference sequence). The CDR3 loop is CASSFWGGDTGELFF. CDR3 sequence (DNA): TGTGCCAGCAGTTTTTGGGGGGGGGACACCGGGGAGCTGTTTTTT.

This chain links TRBV19 with TRBJ1-3; D unclear. This CDR3 spans 14 amino acids. Trimming shortened V by 7 bases and J by 1 base, and 11 bases separated the two germline ends. Germline CDR1 reads LNHDA; CDR2 reads SQIVND (reference sequence). This CDR3 is CASMVGGSGNTIYF. CDR3 in DNA: TGTGCCAGTATGGTTGGAGGTTCTGGAAACACCATATATTTT.

The chain has TRBV5-6 and TRBJ1-2, with 9 bases lining up with TRBD1. With 5 bases clipped from V and 8 bases from J, the junction kept 7 bases outside the gene matches. Germline V gene data show CDR1 as SGHDT and CDR2 as YYEEEE. The CDR3 spans 13 residues. CDR3 sequence: CASRPGTGHGYTF. The CDR3 DNA reads TGTGCCAGCAGGCCCGGGACAGGGCACGGCTACACCTTC.

This clone was detected a few times. The rearrangement links TRBV5-6 to TRBJ1-1; tentatively, D is TRBD1 (6 bases). Germline values: CDR1 SGHDT, CDR2 YYEEEE. Trimming pared 4 bases from V and 6 bases from J, leaving 19 bases between. The CDR3 length is 15 residues. The CDR3 spells CASSPRPGVRAEAFF. CDR3 in DNA: TGTGCCAGCAGCCCCAGGCCAGGGGTCCGAGCTGAAGCTTTCTTT. The whole variable domain, filled in from reference TRBV5-6 and TRBJ1-1, reads DAGVTQSPTHLIKTRGQQVTLRCSPKSGHDTVSWYQQALGQGPQFIFQYYEEEERQRGNFPDRFSGHQFPNYSSELNVNALLLGDSALYLCASSPRPGVRAEAFFGQGTRLTVV.

CDR3 DNA sequence: TGTGCCAGCAGCCCCGTTCGGGGGGTCCCCCTAAGCTACGAGCAGTACTTC. This sequence encodes CASSPVRGVPLSYEQYF. The chain employs TRBV28 and TRBJ2-7; 7 positions agree with TRBD2. CDR3 size: 17 residues. Unmatched junction bases numbered 17, after V lost 6 bases and J lost 3 bases. CDR1 MDHEN and CDR2 SYDVKM come from the germline V gene. The variable domain in full, completed from reference TRBV28 and TRBJ2-7, reads DVKVTQSSRYLVKRTGEKVFLECVQDMDHENMFWYRQDPGLGLRLIYFSYDVKMKEKGDIPEGYSVSREKKERFSLILESASTNQTSMYLCASSPVRGVPLSYEQYFGPGTRLTVT.

Worth noting for this clone: A junction end diverges from the germline sequence, so it may reflect a read error. This sequence joins TRBV7-7 and TRBJ2-2; a possible D gene is TRBD2 (6 bases). Germline V gene sequence: CDR1 SSHAT, CDR2 FNYEAQ (reference sequence). The CDR3 covers 15 residues. This CDR3 is CASSLGGMGTGELFF. In DNA form, the CDR3 reads TGTGCTAGCAGCTTAGGAGGGATGGGCACCGGGGAGCTGTTTTTT.

V gene TRBV15 combines with J gene TRBJ1-1, with D maybe TRBD1 (5 bases). Deletions cut 4 bases from V and 1 base from J, with 10 bases between. Germline-derived CDR1 and CDR2 are LNHNV and YYDKDF (reference sequence). CDR3 length: 14 amino acids. In DNA, the CDR3 is TGTGCCACCAGCACCTTAACAGGGAACACTGAAGCTTTCTTT. Translation: CATSTLTGNTEAFF.

The chain combines TRBV29-1 with TRBJ1-2; perhaps TRBD1 as D (5 bases). Germline CDR1 reads SQVTM; CDR2 reads ANQGSEA. This CDR3 spans 15 amino acids. V lost 5 bases and J lost 3, with 19 bases in between. CDR3 bases: TGCAGCGTTTCTTCGCCGGAGGGGAGGTACTATGGCTACACCTTC. Its protein is CSVSSPEGRYYGYTF.